This T cell receptor (beta chain) derives from a study of T cell repertoires in cytomegalovirus infection. Whole-study context: Indications of both CMV infection and matching HLA type were provided by public TCR beta signatures. Study-level results: CMV-specific TCR beta clonotypes restricted by HLA-C were the ones dominating the ex vivo response. Summed public TCR beta family frequency identified CMV carriers bearing the relevant HLA.

Trimming at V came to 1 base and at J to 3 bases, leaving 4 bases not matched to a gene. Per the germline V gene, CDR1 is SGHTA and CDR2 is FQGNSA. The CDR3 runs 15 residues. To note about this clonotype: As yet, its antigen is unknown.

TCRdb reprocessed the reads with MiXCR, giving one entry per CDR3 protein. The repertoire consists of tens of thousands of distinct CDR3 sequences, with approximately 22% occurring once and the leading ten covering approximately 79%. V gene TRBV7-2 combines with J gene TRBJ2-3; TRBD2 agrees at 7 bases. Material: PBMCs, sequenced either directly or after in vitro stimulation (not recorded which). The TCR comes from a human donor in good health (CMV status not recorded). Some clones in this sample may be carry-over from other donors' samples. The DNA of the CDR3 is TGTGCCAGCAGCTTAGTGGCGGGGGAAACAGATACGCAGTATTTT. Encoded protein: CASSLVAGETDTQYF.